A selection of T cell receptor beta chains follows, all from one sample in a study of radiotherapy plus CTLA-4 blockade in lung cancer. Sequencing was performed with immunoSEQ multiplex PCR; in TCRdb, only in-frame clones are kept and a portion is missing. The table lists fewer than 85,000 clones, around nine tenths of them singletons. This specimen was peripheral blood, taken from a patient treated with radiotherapy plus ipilimumab. The source is a human donor with non-small cell lung cancer who had stable disease on radiotherapy plus ipilimumab. The CDR3 runs from the conserved cysteine through the conserved F or W. A D gene is named only where the DNA matches it firmly. A clone size is listed for some rows: how often the clone was seen (once, few, many), or a class if it is expanded.

clone size: once
D gene: NA
V gene: TRBV9
J gene: TRBJ2-2
CDR3 protein: CASSVGGYTGELFF
CDR3 DNA: TGTGCCAGCAGCGTGGGCGGGTACACCGGGGAGCTGTTTTTT

clone size: NA
D gene: TRBD2
V gene: TRBV9
J gene: TRBJ2-3
CDR3 protein: CASSVIGGTDTQYF
CDR3 DNA: TGTGCCAGCAGCGTAATCGGGGGGACAGATACGCAGTATTTT

clone size: NA
D gene: NA
V gene: TRBV7-2
J gene: TRBJ1-4
CDR3 protein: CASSPGPRVEKLFF
CDR3 DNA: TGTGCCAGCAGCCCGGGACCCCGTGTAGAAAAACTGTTTTTT

clone size: NA
D gene: NA
V gene: TRBV2
J gene: TRBJ1-5
CDR3 protein: CASSEIGVTQYQPQHF
CDR3 DNA: TGTGCCAGCAGTGAGATAGGGGTGACACAATATCAGCCCCAGCATTTT

clone size: NA
D gene: TRBD1
V gene: TRBV7-6
J gene: TRBJ2-1
CDR3 protein: CASSLAPGGGEGGEQFF
CDR3 DNA: TGTGCCAGCAGCTTAGCACCAGGGGGCGGCGAGGGGGGTGAGCAGTTCTTC

clone size: few
D gene: NA
V gene: TRBV28
J gene: TRBJ2-3
CDR3 protein: CASSETDTQYF
CDR3 DNA: TGTGCCAGCAGCGAGACAGATACGCAGTATTTT

clone size: NA
D gene: NA
V gene: TRBV6-1
J gene: TRBJ1-2
CDR3 protein: CASSEAEVAVYGYTF
CDR3 DNA: TGTGCCAGCAGTGAAGCGGAGGTCGCCGTTTATGGCTACACCTTC

clone size: NA
D gene: TRBD2
V gene: TRBV4-2
J gene: TRBJ2-3
CDR3 protein: CASSQVSGTLTDTQYF
CDR3 DNA: TGTGCCAGCAGCCAAGTTAGCGGGACCCTCACAGATACGCAGTATTTT

clone size: NA
D gene: TRBD1
V gene: TRBV7-3
J gene: TRBJ2-5
CDR3 protein: CASSLGQGVQETQYF
CDR3 DNA: TGTGCCAGCAGCTTAGGGCAGGGGGTCCAAGAGACCCAGTACTTC

clone size: NA
D gene: NA
V gene: TRBV5-4
J gene: TRBJ1-6
CDR3 protein: CASSLEQGGSPLHF
CDR3 DNA: TGTGCCAGCAGCTTGGAACAGGGAGGTTCACCCCTCCACTTT

clone size: NA
D gene: TRBD1
V gene: TRBV5-1
J gene: TRBJ2-7
CDR3 protein: CASSLLGQGQYEQYF
CDR3 DNA: TGCGCCAGCAGCTTACTAGGACAGGGACAGTACGAGCAGTACTTC

clone size: once
D gene: NA
V gene: TRBV7-2
J gene: TRBJ2-5
CDR3 protein: CASSRRETQYF
CDR3 DNA: TGTGCCAGCAGCCGACGAGAGACCCAGTACTTC

clone size: NA
D gene: NA
V gene: TRBV28
J gene: TRBJ2-6
CDR3 protein: CASSLMAGSGANVLTF
CDR3 DNA: TGTGCCAGCAGTTTAATGGCCGGCTCTGGGGCCAACGTCCTGACTTTC

clone size: NA
D gene: TRBD2
V gene: TRBV29-1
J gene: TRBJ2-3
CDR3 protein: CSVSRASGGLDTQYF
CDR3 DNA: TGCAGCGTTTCTAGGGCTAGCGGGGGCCTAGATACGCAGTATTTT

clone size: NA
D gene: TRBD1
V gene: TRBV20-1
J gene: TRBJ1-1
CDR3 protein: CSAQGGTEAFF
CDR3 DNA: TGCAGTGCTCAGGGGGGCACTGAAGCTTTCTTT

clone size: once
D gene: NA
V gene: TRBV11-1
J gene: TRBJ2-3
CDR3 protein: CASSRTAFGPDTQYF
CDR3 DNA: TGTGCCAGCAGCAGGACAGCCTTCGGACCAGATACGCAGTATTTT

clone size: NA
D gene: NA
V gene: TRBV7-9
J gene: TRBJ2-3
CDR3 protein: CASSLGGTVDTQYF
CDR3 DNA: TGTGCCAGCAGCTTGGGAGGTACGGTAGATACGCAGTATTTT